The sequence of this TCR beta chain was determined in a study of response to subunit inactivated influenza vaccine. CDR1 is SEHNR, CDR2 FQNEAQ, per germline (reference sequence). The germline V and J ends were trimmed by 3 bases and 5 bases, with 12 bases remaining between them. This CDR3 is built from 14 residues. This clonotype is a singleton in its sample. TCRdb re-derived calls from the RT-PCR reads in MiXCR, one entry per CDR3 protein. The table shows roughly 790,000 distinct CDR3 sequences, with 21% occurring only once. The chain combines TRBV7-9 with TRBJ2-3; the D gene is possibly TRBD1 (5 bases). Sequenced here: PBMCs from blood, sampled more than 4 days after vaccination. The TCR was taken from a man aged 45-65 years who received an inactivated influenza vaccine. The chain's CDR3 is CASSLVRAEDTQYF. For the CDR3, the DNA is TGTGCCAGCAGCTTGGTCAGGGCGGAAGATACGCAGTATTTT.